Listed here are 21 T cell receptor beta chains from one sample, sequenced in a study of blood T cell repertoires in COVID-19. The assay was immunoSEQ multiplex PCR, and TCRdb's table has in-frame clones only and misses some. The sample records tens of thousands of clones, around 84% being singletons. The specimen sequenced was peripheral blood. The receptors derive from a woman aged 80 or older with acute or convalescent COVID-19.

CDR3 in DNA: TGTGCCAGTAGTATCAGGGGAGTGAACACTGAAGCTTTCTTT. This translates into CASSIRGVNTEAFF. The J gene is TRBJ1-1, the V gene TRBV19; a weak D match, TRBD1 (6 bases). This CDR3 is built from 14 residues. V was cut by 3 bases and J by 0 bases, with 8 bases left in between. Germline V gene data show CDR1 as LNHDA and CDR2 as SQIVND (reference sequence).

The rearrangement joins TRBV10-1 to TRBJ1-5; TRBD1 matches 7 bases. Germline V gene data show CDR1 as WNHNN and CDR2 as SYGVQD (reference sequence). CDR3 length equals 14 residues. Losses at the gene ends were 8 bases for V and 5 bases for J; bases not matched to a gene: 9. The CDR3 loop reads CASLRDSQDQPQHF. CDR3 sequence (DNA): TGCGCCAGCTTGCGGGACAGCCAGGATCAGCCCCAGCATTTT.

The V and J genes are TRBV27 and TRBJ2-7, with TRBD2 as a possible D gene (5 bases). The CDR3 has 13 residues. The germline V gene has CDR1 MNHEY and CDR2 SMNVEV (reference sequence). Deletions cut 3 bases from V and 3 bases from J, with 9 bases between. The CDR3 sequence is CASSFQRGYEQYF. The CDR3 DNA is TGTGCCAGCAGTTTTCAACGGGGCTACGAGCAGTACTTC.

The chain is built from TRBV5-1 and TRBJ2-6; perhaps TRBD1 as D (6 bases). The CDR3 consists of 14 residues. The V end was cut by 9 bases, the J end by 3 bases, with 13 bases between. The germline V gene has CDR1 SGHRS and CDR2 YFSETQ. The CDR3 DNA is TGCGCCACAGCAGGGGCAGGTGGGGCCAACGTCCTGACTTTC. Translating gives CATAGAGGANVLTF. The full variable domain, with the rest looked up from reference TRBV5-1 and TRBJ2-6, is KAGVTQTPRYLIKTRGQQVTLSCSPISGHRSVSWYQQTPGQGLQFLFEYFSETQRNKGNFPGRFSGRQFSNSRSEMNVSTLELGDSALYLCATAGAGGANVLTFGAGSRLTVL.

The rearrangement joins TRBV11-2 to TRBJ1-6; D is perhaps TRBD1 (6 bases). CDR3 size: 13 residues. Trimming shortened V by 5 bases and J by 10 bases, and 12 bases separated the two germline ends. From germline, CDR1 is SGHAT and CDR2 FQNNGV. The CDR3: CASSAAGASPLHF. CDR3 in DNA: TGTGCCAGCAGCGCTGCAGGGGCCTCACCCCTCCACTTT.

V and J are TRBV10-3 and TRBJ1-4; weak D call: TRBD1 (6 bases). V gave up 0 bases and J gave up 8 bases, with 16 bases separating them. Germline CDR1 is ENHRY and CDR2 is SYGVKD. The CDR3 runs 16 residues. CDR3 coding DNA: TGTGCCATCAGTGAGTCGGGGGGGCGGATAGGAGAAAAACTGTTTTTT. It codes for CAISESGGRIGEKLFF.

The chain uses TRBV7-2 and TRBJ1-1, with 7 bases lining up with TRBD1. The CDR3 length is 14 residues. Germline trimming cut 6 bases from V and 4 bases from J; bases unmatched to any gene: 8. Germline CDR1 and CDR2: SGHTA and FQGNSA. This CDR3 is CASRRGGQGTEAFF. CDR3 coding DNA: TGTGCCAGCAGAAGAGGGGGCCAGGGCACTGAAGCTTTCTTT.

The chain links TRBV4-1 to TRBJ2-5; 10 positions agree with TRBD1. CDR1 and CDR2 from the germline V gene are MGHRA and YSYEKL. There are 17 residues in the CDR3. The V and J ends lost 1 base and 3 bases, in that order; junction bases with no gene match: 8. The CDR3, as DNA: TGCGCCAGCAGCCAAGGTTTTAGGACAGGGGGGAAAGAGACCCAGTACTTC. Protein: CASSQGFRTGGKETQYF.

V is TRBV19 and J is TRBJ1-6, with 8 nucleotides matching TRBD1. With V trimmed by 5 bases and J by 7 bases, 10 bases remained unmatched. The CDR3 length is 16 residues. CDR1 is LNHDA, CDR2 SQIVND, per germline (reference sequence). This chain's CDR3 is CASSPQGAQGNSPLHF. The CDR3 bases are TGTGCCAGTAGTCCCCAGGGGGCGCAGGGAAATTCACCCCTCCACTTT.

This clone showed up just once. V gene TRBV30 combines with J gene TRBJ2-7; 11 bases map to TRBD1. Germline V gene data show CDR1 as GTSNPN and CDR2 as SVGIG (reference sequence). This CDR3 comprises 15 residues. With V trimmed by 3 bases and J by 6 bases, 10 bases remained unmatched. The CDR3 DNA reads TGTGCCTGGAGCCTAACTCCCGGGACAGGGGGCGAGCAGTACTTC. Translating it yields CAWSLTPGTGGEQYF.

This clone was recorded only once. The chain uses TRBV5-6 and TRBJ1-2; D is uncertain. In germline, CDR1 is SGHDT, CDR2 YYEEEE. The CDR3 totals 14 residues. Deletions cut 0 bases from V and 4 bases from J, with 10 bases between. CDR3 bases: TGTGCCAGCAGCTTGGATTTCCGGGGCTATGGCTACACCTTC. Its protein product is CASSLDFRGYGYTF.

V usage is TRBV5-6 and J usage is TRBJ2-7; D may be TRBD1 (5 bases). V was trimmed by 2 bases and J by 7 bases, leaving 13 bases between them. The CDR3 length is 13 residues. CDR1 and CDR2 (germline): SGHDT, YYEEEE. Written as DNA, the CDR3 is TGTGCCAGCAGCTTAAGCAGGGTGGGAGAGCAGTACTTC. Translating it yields CASSLSRVGEQYF.

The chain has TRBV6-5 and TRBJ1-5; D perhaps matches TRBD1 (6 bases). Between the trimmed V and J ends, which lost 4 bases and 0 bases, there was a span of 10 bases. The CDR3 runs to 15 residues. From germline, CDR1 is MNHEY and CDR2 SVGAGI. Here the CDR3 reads CASSWTADSNQPQHF. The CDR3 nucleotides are TGTGCCAGCAGTTGGACAGCCGATAGCAATCAGCCCCAGCATTTT.

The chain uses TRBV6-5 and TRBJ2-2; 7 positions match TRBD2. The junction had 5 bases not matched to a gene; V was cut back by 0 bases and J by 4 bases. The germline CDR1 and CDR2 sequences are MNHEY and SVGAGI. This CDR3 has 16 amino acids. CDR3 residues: CASSYSGEGGTGELFF. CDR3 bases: TGTGCCAGCAGTTACTCAGGGGAGGGTGGCACCGGGGAGCTGTTTTTT.

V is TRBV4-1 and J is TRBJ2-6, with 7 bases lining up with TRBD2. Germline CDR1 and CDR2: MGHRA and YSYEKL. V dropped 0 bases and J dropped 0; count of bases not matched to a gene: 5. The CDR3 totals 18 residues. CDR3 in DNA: TGCGCCAGCAGCCAAGAGGGGGGGAGGCTCTCTGGGGCCAACGTCCTGACTTTC. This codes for CASSQEGGRLSGANVLTF.

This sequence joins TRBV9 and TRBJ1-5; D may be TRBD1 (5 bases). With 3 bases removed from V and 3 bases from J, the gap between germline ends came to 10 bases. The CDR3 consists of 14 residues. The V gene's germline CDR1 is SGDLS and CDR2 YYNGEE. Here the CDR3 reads CASSGGATNQPQHF. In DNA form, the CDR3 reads TGTGCCAGCAGCGGCGGGGCGACCAATCAGCCCCAGCATTTT.

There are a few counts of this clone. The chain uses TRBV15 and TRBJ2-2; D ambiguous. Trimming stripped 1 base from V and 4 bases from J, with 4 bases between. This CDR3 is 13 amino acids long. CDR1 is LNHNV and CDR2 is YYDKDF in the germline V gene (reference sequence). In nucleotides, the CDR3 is TGTGCCACCAGCAGAGCCGGCACCGGGGAGCTGTTTTTT. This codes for CATSRAGTGELFF.

DNA for the CDR3: TGTGCCAGCTCACCACAGGGGGCACGTACTGAAGCTTTCTTT. It specifies CASSPQGARTEAFF. J is TRBJ1-1 and V is TRBV18, with 7 bases identical to TRBD1. CDR3 length: 14 amino acids. Germline-derived CDR1 and CDR2 are KGHSH and LQKENI. The ends lost 1 base at V and 5 bases at J; junction bases unmatched: 4. Full variable domain (outside the CDR3, taken from reference TRBV18 and TRBJ1-1): NAGVMQNPRHLVRRRGQEARLRCSPMKGHSHVYWYRQLPEEGLKFMVYLQKENIIDESGMPKERFSAEFPKEGPSILRIQQVVRGDSAAYFCASSPQGARTEAFFGQGTRLTVV.

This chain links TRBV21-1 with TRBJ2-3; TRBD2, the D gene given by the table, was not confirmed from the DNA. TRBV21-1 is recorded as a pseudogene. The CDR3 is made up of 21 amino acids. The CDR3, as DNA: TGTGCCAGCAGCAAAGTGGGACTAGCGGGAAGACCGTCGGGGGCGACAGATACGCAGTATTTT. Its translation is CASSKVGLAGRPSGATDTQYF.

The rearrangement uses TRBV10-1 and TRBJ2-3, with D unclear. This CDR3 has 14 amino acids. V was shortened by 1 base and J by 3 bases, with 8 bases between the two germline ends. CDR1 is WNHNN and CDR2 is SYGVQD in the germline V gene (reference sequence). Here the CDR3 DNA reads TGCGCCAGCAGTGAGTTTAGAAGAACAGATACGCAGTATTTT. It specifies CASSEFRRTDTQYF.

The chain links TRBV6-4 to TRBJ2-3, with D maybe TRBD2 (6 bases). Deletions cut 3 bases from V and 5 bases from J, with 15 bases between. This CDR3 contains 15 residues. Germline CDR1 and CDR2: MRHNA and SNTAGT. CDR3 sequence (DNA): TGTGCCAGCAGTGAGAGGGCGGGGAGTCAAGATACGCAGTATTTT. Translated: CASSERAGSQDTQYF.